The TCR beta chain described here comes from a study of T cell changes during pregnancy in multiple sclerosis. Per germline, CDR1 SGHNT and CDR2 YYREEE (reference sequence). The CDR3 contains 13 residues. Trimming pared 0 bases from V and 3 bases from J, leaving 5 bases between. The method was immunoSEQ multiplex PCR; TCRdb's version includes in-frame clones alone and lacks a portion of them. The sample holds around 100,000 clones, roughly 90% seen once. V gene TRBV5-4 combines with J gene TRBJ2-3; no firm D call. The sequence came from a female donor with multiple sclerosis, enrolled in a pregnancy study. The sequences come from peripheral blood, collected in the third trimester of pregnancy. CDR3 sequence reads: CASSLDLTDTQYF. CDR3 DNA: TGTGCCAGCAGCTTGGACTTAACAGATACGCAGTATTTT.